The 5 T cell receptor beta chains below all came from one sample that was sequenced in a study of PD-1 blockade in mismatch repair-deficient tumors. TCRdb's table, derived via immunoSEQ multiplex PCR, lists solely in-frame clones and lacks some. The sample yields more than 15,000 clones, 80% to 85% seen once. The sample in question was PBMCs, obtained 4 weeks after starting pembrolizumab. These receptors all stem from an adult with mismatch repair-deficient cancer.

CDR3 loop: CASRIVNSPLHF. CDR3 bases: TGTGCCAGCAGGATAGTCAATTCACCCCTCCACTTT. This chain joins TRBV28 and TRBJ1-6, with D unresolved. The CDR3 is 12 amino acids. Trimming left V 6 bases short and J 7 bases short, with 7 bases between. Germline V lookup: CDR1 MDHEN, CDR2 SYDVKM.

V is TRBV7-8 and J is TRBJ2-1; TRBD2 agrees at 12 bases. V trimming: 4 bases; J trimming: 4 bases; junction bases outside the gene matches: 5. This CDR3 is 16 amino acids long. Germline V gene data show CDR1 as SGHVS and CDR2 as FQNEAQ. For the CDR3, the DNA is TGTGCCAGCAGCTCGAGAGGACTAGCGGGATACAATGAGCAGTTCTTC. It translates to CASSSRGLAGYNEQFF.

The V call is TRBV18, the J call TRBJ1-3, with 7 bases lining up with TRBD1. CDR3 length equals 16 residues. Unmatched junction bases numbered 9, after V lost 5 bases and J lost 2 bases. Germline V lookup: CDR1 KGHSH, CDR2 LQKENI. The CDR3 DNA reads TGTGCCAGCTCAGCCGGCCCCGGGACAGCTGGAAACACCATATATTTT. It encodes CASSAGPGTAGNTIYF. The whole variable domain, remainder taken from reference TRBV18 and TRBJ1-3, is NAGVMQNPRHLVRRRGQEARLRCSPMKGHSHVYWYRQLPEEGLKFMVYLQKENIIDESGMPKERFSAEFPKEGPSILRIQQVVRGDSAAYFCASSAGPGTAGNTIYFGEGSWLTVV.

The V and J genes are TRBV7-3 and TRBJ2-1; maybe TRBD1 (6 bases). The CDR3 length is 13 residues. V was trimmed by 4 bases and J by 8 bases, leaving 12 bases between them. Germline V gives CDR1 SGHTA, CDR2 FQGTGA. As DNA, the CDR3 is TGTGCCAGCAGCTCCACAGGGTCCGATGAGCAGTTCTTC. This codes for CASSSTGSDEQFF.

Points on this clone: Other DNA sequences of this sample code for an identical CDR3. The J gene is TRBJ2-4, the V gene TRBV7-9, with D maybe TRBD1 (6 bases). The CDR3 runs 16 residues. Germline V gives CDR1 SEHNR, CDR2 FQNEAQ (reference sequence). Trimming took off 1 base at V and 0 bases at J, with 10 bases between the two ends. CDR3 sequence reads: CASSLGTGLAKNIQYF. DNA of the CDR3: TGTGCCAGCAGCTTAGGCACAGGGCTAGCCAAAAACATTCAGTACTTC.